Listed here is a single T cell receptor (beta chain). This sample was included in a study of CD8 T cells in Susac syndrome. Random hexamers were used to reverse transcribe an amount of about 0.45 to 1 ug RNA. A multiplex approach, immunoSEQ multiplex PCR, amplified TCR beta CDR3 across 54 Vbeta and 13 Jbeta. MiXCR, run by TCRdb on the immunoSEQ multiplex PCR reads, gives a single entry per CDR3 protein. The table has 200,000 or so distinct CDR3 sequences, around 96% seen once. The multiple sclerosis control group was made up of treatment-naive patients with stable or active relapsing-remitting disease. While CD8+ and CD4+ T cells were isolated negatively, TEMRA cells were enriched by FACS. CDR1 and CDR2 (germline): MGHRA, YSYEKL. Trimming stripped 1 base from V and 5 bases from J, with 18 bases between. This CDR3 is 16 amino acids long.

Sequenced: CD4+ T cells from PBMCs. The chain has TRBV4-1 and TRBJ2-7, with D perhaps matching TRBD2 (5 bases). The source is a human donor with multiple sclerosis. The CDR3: CASSQGSQRSVDEQYF. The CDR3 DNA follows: TGCGCCAGCAGCCAAGGAAGTCAGCGGTCCGTGGACGAGCAGTACTTC.